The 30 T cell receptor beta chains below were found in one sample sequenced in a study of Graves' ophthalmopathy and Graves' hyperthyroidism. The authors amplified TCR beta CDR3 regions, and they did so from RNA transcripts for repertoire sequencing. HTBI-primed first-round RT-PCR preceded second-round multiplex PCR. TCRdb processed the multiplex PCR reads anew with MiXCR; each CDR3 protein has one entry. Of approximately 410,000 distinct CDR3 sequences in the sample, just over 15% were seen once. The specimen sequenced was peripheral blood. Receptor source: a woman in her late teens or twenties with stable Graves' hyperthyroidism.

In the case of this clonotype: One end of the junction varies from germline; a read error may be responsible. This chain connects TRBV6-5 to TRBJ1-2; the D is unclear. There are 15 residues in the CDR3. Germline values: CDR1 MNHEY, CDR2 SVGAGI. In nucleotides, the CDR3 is TGTGCCAGCAGTTACTCGACCGAAACCAACTATGGCTTCACCTTC. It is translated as CASSYSTETNYGFTF.

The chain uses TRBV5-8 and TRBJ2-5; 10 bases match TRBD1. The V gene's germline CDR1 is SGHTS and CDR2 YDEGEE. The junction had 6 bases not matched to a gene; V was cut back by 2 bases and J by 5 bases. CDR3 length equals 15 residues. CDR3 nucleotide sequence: TGTGCCAGCAGCTTCCGGACAGGGGGAGAGGAGACCCAGTACTTC. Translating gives CASSFRTGGEETQYF.

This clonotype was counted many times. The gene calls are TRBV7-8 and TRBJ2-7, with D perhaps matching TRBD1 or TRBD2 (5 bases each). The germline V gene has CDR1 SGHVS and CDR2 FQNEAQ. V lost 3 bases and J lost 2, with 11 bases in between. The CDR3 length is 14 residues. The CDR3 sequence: CASSFGTSAYEQYF. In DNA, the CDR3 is TGTGCCAGCAGCTTTGGGACGTCGGCCTACGAGCAGTACTTC. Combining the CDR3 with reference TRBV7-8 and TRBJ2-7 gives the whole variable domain GAGVSQSPRYKVAKRGQDVALRCDPISGHVSLFWYQQALGQGPEFLTYFQNEAQLDKSGLPSDRFFAERPEGSVSTLKIQRTQQEDSAVYLCASSFGTSAYEQYFGPGTRLTVT.

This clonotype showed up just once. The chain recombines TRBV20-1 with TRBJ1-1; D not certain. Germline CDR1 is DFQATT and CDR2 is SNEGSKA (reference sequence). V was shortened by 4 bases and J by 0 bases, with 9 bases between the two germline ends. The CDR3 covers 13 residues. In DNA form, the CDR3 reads TGCAGTGCTATCTCAGGAATGAACACTGAAGCTTTCTTT. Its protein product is CSAISGMNTEAFF.

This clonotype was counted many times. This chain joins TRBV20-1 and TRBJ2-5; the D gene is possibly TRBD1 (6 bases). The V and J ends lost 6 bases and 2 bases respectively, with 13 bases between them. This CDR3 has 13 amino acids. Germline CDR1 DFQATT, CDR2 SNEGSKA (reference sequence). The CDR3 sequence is CSARGWDQETQYF. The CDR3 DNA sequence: TGCAGTGCCAGGGGATGGGATCAAGAGACCCAGTACTTC.

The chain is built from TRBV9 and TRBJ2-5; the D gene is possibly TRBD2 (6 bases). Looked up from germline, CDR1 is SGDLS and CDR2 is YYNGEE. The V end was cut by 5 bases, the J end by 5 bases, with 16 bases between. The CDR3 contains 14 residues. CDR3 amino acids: CASSHGLRGETQYF. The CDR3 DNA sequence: TGTGCCAGCAGTCACGGACTACGAGGGGAGACCCAGTACTTC.

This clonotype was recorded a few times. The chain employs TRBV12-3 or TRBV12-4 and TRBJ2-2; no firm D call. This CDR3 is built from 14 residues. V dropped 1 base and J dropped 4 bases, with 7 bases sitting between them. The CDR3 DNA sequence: TGTGCCAGCAGTTTAGTGCTGGGCACCGGGGAGCTGTTTTTT. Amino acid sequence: CASSLVLGTGELFF.

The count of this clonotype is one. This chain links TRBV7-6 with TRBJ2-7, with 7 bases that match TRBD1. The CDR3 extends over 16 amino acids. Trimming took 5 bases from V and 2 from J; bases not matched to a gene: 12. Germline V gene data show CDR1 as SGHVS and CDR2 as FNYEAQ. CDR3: CASSPGTAARTYEQYF. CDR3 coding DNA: TGTGCCAGCAGCCCAGGGACAGCCGCTAGAACCTACGAGCAGTACTTC.

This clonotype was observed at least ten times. The DNA for the CDR3 is TGTGCCAGCAGTTATTCGGCGGGGGGGCAGGAGACCCAGTACTTC. Protein: CASSYSAGGQETQYF. The rearrangement links TRBV6-5 to TRBJ2-5, with 9 bases matching TRBD2. Germline V CDR1 and CDR2: MNHEY, SVGAGI. Trimming cost V 3 bases and J 5 bases; bases outside gene matches: 7. The CDR3 covers 15 residues.

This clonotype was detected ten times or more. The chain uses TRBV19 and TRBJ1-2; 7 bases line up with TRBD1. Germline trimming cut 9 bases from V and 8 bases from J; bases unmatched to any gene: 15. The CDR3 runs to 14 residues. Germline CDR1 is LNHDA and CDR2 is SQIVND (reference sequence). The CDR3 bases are TGTGCCAGCCGCCCCACAGGGGTAAGAAACGGCTACACCTTC. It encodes CASRPTGVRNGYTF. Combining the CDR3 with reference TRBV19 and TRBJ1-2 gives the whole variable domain DGGITQSPKYLFRKEGQNVTLSCEQNLNHDAMYWYRQDPGQGLRLIYYSQIVNDFQKGDIAEGYSVSREKKESFPLTVTSAQKNPTAFYLCASRPTGVRNGYTFGSGTRLTVV.

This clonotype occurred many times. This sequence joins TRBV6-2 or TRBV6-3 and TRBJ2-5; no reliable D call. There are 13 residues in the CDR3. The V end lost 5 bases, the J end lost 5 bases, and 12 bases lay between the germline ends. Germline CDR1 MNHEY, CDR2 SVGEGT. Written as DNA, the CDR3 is TGTGCCAGCAGTCCCCTACGGGCGGAGACCCAGTACTTC. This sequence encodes CASSPLRAETQYF.

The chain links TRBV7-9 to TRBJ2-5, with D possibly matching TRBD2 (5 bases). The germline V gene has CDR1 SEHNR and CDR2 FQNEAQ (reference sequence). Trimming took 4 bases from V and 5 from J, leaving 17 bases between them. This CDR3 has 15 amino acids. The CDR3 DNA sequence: TGTGCCAGCAGCTCGTCGGGGAGAGGATTGGAGACCCAGTACTTC. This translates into CASSSSGRGLETQYF.

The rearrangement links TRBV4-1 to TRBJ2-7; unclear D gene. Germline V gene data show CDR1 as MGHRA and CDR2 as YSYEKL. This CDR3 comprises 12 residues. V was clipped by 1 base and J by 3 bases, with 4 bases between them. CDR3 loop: CASSQVFYEQYF. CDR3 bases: TGCGCCAGCAGCCAAGTGTTCTACGAGCAGTACTTC.

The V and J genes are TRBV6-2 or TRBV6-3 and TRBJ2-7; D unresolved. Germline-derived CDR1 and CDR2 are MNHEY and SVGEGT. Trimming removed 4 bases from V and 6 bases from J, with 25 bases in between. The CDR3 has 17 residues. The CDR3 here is CASSWSTIIGFRGEQYF. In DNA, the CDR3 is TGTGCCAGCAGTTGGAGCACAATAATCGGGTTCCGTGGCGAGCAGTACTTC.

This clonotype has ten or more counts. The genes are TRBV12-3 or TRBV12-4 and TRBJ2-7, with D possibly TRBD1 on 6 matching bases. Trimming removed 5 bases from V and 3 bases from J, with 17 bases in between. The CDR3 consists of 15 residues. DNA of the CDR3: TGTGCCAGCAGTCCCGGGGCAGGGGAAGGCTACGAGCAGTACTTC. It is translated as CASSPGAGEGYEQYF.

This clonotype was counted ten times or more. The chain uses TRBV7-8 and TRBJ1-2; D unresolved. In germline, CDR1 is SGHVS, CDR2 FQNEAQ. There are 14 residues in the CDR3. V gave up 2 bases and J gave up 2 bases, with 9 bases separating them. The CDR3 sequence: CASSLLRRNYGYTF. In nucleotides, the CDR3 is TGTGCCAGCAGCTTATTGCGGAGAAACTATGGCTACACCTTC. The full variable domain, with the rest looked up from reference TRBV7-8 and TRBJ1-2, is GAGVSQSPRYKVAKRGQDVALRCDPISGHVSLFWYQQALGQGPEFLTYFQNEAQLDKSGLPSDRFFAERPEGSVSTLKIQRTQQEDSAVYLCASSLLRRNYGYTFGSGTRLTVV.

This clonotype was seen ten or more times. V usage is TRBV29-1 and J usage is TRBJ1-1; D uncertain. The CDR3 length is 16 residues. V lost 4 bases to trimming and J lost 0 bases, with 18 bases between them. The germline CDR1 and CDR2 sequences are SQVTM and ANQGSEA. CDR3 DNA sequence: TGCAGCGTTGTCGACGGCAGGAGAAGCCTGAACACTGAAGCTTTCTTT. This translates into CSVVDGRRSLNTEAFF. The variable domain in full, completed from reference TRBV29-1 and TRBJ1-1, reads SAVISQKPSRDICQRGTSLTIQCQVDSQVTMMFWYRQQPGQSLTLIATANQGSEATYESGFVIDKFPISRPNLTFSTLTVSNMSPEDSSIYLCSVVDGRRSLNTEAFFGQGTRLTVV.

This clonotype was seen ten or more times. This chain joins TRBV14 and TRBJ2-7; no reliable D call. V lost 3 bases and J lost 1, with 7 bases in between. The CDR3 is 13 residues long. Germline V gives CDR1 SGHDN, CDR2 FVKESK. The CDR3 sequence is CASSQFPSYEQYF. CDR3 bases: TGTGCCAGCAGCCAGTTCCCGTCCTACGAGCAGTACTTC.

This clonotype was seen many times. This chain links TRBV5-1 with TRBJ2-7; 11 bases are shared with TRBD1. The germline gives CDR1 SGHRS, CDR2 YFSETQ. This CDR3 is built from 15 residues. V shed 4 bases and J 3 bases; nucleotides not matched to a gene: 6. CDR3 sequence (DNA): TGCGCCAGCAGCGGGCGGACAGGGGGCAGCTACGAGCAGTACTTC. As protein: CASSGRTGGSYEQYF.

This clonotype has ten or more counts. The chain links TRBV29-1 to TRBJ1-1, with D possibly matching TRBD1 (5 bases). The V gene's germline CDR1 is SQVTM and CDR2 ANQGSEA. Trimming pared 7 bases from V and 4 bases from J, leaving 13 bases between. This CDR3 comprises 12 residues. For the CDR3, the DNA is TGCAGCGCCGTGGGGGGAGTCACTGAAGCTTTCTTT. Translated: CSAVGGVTEAFF.

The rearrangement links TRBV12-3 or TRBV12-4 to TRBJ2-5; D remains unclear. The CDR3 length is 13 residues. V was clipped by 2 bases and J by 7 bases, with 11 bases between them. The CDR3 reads CASSLSLGVTQYF. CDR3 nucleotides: TGTGCCAGCAGTTTATCGCTAGGAGTGACCCAGTACTTC.

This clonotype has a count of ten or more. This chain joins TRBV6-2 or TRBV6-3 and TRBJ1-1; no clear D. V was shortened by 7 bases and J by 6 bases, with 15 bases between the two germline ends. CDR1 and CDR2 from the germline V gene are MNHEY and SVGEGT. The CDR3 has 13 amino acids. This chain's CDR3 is CASKRRVLPEAFF. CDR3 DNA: TGTGCCAGCAAAAGGAGGGTCCTCCCTGAAGCTTTCTTT.

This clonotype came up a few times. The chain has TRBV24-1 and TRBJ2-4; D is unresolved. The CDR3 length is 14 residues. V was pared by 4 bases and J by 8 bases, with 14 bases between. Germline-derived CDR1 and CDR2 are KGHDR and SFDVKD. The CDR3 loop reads CATSDSAAGDIQYF. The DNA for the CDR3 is TGTGCCACCAGTGACTCTGCAGCAGGTGACATTCAGTACTTC.

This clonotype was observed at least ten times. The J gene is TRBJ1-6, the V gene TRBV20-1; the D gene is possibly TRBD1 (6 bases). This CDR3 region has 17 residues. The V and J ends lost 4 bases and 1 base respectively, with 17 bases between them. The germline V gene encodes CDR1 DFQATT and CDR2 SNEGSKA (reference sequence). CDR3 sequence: CSAIEGVKSSYNSPLHF. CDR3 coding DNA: TGCAGTGCTATAGAGGGGGTTAAGAGTTCCTATAATTCACCCCTCCACTTT.

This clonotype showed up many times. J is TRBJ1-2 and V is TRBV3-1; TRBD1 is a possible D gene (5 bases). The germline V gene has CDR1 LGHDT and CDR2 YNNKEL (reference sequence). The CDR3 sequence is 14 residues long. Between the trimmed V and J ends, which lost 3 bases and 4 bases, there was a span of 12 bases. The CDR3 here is CASSQDSGTYGYTF. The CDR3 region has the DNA TGTGCCAGCAGCCAGGACTCCGGGACCTATGGCTACACCTTC.

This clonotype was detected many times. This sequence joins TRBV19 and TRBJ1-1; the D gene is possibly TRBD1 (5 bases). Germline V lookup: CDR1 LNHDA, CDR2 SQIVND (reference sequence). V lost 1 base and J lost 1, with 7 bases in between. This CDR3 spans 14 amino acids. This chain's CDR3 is CASSIGGRNTEAFF. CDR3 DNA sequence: TGTGCCAGTAGTATAGGGGGCAGGAACACTGAAGCTTTCTTT.

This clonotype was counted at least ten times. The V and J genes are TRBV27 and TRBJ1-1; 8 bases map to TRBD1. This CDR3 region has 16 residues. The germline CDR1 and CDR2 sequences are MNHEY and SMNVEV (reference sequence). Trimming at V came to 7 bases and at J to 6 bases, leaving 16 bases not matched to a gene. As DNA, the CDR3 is TGTGCCAGCATCCCCCGGACAGGGTCGGTCATCTCTGAAGCTTTCTTT. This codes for CASIPRTGSVISEAFF.

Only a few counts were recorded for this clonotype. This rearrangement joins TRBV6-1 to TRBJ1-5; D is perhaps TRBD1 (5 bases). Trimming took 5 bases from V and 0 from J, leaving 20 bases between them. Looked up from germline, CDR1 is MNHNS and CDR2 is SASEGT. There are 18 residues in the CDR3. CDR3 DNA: TGTGCCAGCAGTCGCCGGGACTCTGAAGTGGGTAGCAATCAGCCCCAGCATTTT. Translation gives CASSRRDSEVGSNQPQHF.

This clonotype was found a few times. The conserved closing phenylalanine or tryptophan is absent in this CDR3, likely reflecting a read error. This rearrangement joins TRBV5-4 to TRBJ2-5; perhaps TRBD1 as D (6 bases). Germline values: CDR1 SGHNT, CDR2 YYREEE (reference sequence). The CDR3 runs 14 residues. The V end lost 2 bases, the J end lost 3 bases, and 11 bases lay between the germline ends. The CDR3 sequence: CASSFRGVKETQYL. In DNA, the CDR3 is TGTGCCAGCAGCTTCAGGGGCGTCAAAGAGACCCAGTACCTC.

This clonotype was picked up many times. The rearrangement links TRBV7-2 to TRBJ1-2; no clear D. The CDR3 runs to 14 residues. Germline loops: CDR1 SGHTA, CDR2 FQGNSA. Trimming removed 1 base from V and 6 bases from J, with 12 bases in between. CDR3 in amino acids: CASSLEGRVNGYTF. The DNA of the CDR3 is TGTGCCAGCAGCTTAGAAGGGCGCGTAAATGGCTACACCTTC. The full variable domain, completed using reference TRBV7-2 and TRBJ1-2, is GAGVSQSPSNKVTEKGKDVELRCDPISGHTALYWYRQSLGQGLEFLIYFQGNSAPDKSGLPSDRFSAERTGGSVSTLTIQRTQQEDSAVYLCASSLEGRVNGYTFGSGTRLTVV.